This T cell receptor beta chain was documented in a study of cytomegalovirus exposure and HLA in healthy donors. This PCR relied on a set of 60 Vbeta primers and 13 Jbeta primers. Using immunoSEQ multiplex PCR, the repertoire was profiled, and TCRdb retains in-frame clones only, with some absent. Recorded for this sample: 100,000 to 150,000 clones. For this clone: The antigen remains unidentified.

Study conclusions and caveats: Compared with the roughly 730-donor mean, an Asian-associated ancestry cluster reportedly had fewer N-insertions, according to a later analysis. Sequencing likely produced, as an artifact, a cluster of highly shared sequence variants.

There were likely unrecorded immune exposures, though donors were nominally healthy when sampled. This sequence originates from a man aged 35-49 years in good health and CMV-seronegative. Sequences were obtained from PBMCs.

Written as DNA, the CDR3 is TGTGCCAGCAGCTTAACTAACTCCTACGAGCAGTACTTC. This sequence encodes CASSLTNSYEQYF. V gene TRBV11-2 combines with J gene TRBJ2-7; D remains unclear. Germline V gives CDR1 SGHAT, CDR2 FQNNGV. The CDR3 is made up of 13 amino acids. Trimming removed 2 bases from V and 0 bases from J, with 5 bases in between.